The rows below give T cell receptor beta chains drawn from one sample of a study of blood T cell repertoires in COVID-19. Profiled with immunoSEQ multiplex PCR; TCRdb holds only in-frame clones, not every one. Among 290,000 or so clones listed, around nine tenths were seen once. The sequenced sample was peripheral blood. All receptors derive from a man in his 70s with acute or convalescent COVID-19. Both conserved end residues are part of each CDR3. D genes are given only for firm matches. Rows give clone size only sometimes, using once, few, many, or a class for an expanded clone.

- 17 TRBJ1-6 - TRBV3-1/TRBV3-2 TGTGCCAGCAGCCAAGCAGGAACCTCCCCAACGGTTCCACCCCTCCACTTT CASSQAGTSPTVPPLHF
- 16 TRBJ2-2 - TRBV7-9 TGTGCCAGCAGCTTAGGACGGACAAAAATCACGGGGGAGCTGTTTTTT CASSLGRTKITGELFF
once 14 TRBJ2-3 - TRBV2 TGTGCCAGCAGTGGGCAAGTGGGCTTGACGACGCAGTATTTT CASSGQVGLTTQYF
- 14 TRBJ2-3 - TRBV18 TGTGCCAGCTCACCAAGCGGACCCCCCATGACGCAGTATTTT CASSPSGPPMTQYF
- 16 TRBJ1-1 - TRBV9 TGTGCCAGCAGCGTAGCTATTGGGGGCATGAACACTGAAGCTTTCTTT CASSVAIGGMNTEAFF
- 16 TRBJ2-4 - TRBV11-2 TGTGCCAGCAGCTTAGATACGGGTAATAGCGAAAACATTCAGTACTTC CASSLDTGNSENIQYF
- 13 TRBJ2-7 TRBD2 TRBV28 TGTGCCAGCAGTTTAGCGGGGGGGCCATTGCAGTACTTC CASSLAGGPLQYF
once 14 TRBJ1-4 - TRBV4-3 TGCGCCAGCAGCCAAGAAGGGGGGGATGAAAAACTGTTTTTT CASSQEGGDEKLFF
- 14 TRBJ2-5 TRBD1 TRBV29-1 TGCAGCGCTGCCAGACAGGGAGTCCAAGAGACCCAGTACTTC CSAARQGVQETQYF
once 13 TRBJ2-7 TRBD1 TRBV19 TGTGCCAGTAGTATCGGGACAGTTCCGCGTCTGTACTTC CASSIGTVPRLYF
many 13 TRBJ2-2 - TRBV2 TGTGCCAGCAGAGGACACGGCACCGGGGAGCTGTTTTTT CASRGHGTGELFF
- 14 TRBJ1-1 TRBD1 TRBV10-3 TGTGCCCCCACTCGGACAGGCACCCACCAGGGAGCTTTCTTT CAPTRTGTHQGAFF
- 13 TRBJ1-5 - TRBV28 TGTGCCAGCAGTGCTAGGGGAATTCAGCCCCAGCATTTT CASSARGIQPQHF
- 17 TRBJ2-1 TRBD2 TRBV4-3 TGCGCCAGCGTACCGAGGTACGAGACTAGCGTATCCCATGAGCAGTTCTTC CASVPRYETSVSHEQFF
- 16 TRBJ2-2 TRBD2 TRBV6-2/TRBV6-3 TGTGCCAGCAGCCGAGCGACTAGCGGGAGTGGCGGGGAGCTGTTTTTT CASSRATSGSGGELFF
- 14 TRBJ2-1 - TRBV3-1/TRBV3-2 TGTGCCAGCAGCCCCCTAATCATCAGGGGTGAGCAGTTCTTC CASSPLIIRGEQFF